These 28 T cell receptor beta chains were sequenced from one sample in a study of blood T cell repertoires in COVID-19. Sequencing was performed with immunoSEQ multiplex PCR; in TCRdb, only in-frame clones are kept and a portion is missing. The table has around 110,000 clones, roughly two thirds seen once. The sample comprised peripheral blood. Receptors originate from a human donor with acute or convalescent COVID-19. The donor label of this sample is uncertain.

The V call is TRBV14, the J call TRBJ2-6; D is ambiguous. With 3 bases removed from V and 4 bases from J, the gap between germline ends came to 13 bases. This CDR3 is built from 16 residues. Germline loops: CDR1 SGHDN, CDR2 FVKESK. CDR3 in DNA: TGTGCCAGCAGCCATTTCGGTTTTCTCGGGGCCAACGTCCTGACTTTC. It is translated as CASSHFGFLGANVLTF.

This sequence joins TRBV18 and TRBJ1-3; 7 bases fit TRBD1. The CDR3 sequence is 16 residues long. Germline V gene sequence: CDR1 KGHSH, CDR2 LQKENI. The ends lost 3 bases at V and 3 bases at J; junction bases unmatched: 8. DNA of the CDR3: TGTGCCAGCTCACCGAACGCCGGGACAGTTGGAAACACCATATATTTT. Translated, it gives CASSPNAGTVGNTIYF.

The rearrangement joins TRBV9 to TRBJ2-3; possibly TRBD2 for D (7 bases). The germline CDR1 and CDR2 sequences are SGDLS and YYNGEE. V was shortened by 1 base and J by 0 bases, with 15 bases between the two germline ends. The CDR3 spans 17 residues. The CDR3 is CASSVLGGTPSTDTQYF. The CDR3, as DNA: TGTGCCAGCAGCGTACTCGGGGGGACACCTAGCACAGATACGCAGTATTTT. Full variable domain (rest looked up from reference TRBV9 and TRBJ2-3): DSGVTQTPKHLITATGQRVTLRCSPRSGDLSVYWYQQSLDQGLQFLIQYYNGEERAKGNILERFSAQQFPDLHSELNLSSLELGDSALYFCASSVLGGTPSTDTQYFGPGTRLTVL.

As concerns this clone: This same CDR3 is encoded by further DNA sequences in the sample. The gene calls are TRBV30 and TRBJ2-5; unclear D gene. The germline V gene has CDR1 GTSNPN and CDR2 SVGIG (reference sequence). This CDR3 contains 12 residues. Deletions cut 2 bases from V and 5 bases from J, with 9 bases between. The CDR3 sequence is CAWSRLEETQYF. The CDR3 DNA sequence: TGTGCCTGGAGTCGACTGGAGGAGACCCAGTACTTC.

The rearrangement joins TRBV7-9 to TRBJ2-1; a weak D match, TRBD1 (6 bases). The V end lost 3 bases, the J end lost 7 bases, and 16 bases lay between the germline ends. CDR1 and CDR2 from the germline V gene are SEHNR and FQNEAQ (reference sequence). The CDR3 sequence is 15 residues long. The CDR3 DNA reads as TGTGCCAGCAGCTTTGCCGGCAGGGGATTTAATGAGCAGTTCTTC. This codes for CASSFAGRGFNEQFF.

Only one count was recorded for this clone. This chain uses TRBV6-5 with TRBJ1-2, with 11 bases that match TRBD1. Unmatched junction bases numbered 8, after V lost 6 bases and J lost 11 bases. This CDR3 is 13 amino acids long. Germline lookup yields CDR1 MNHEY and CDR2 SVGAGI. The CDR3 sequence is CASRSGTGGIYTF. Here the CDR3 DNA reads TGTGCCAGCAGATCCGGGACAGGGGGGATTTACACCTTC.

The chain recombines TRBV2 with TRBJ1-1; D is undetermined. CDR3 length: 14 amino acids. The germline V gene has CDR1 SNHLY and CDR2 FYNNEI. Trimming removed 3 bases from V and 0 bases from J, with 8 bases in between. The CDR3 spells CASSDRRLNTEAFF. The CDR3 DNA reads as TGTGCCAGCAGTGATCGGCGGTTGAACACTGAAGCTTTCTTT.

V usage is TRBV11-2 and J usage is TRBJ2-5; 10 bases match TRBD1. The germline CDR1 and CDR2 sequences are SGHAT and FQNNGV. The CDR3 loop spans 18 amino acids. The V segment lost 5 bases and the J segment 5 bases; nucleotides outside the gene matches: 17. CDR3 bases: TGTGCCAGCAGCGTAGGGGGCGCGGGACAGGGGCTGTGGGAGACCCAGTACTTC. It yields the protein CASSVGGAGQGLWETQYF.

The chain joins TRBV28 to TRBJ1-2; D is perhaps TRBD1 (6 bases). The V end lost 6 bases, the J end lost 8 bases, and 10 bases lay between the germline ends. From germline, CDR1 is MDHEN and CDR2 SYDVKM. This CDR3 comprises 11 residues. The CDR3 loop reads CASRGAHGYTF. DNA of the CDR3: TGTGCCAGCAGGGGGGCCCACGGCTACACCTTC.

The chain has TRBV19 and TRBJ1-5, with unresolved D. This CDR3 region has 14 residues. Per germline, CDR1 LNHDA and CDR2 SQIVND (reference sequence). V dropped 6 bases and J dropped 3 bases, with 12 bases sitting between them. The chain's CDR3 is CASREGAINQPQHF. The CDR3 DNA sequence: TGTGCCAGTAGAGAGGGCGCAATCAATCAGCCCCAGCATTTT.

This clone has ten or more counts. The CDR3 loop reads CASSLPVQPQHF. In DNA form, the CDR3 reads TGTGCCAGCTCACTCCCTGTCCAGCCCCAGCATTTT. J is TRBJ1-5 and V is TRBV2; the D is unclear. The CDR3 has 12 amino acids. Germline V gene data show CDR1 as SNHLY and CDR2 as FYNNEI. V lost 8 bases and J 7 bases, leaving 12 bases between the germline ends.

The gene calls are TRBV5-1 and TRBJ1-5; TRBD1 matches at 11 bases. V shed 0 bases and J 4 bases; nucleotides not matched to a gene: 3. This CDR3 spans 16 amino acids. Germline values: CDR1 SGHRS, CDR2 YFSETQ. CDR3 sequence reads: CASSLGTGGGNQPQHF. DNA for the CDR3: TGCGCCAGCAGCTTGGGGACAGGGGGCGGGAATCAGCCCCAGCATTTT.

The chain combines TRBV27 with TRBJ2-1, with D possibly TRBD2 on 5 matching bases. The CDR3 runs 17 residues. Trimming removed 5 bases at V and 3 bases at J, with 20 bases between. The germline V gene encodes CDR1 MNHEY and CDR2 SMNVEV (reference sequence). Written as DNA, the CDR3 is TGTGCCAGCAGTCCGGAGGATAGTCGGGCGTTCTACAATGAGCAGTTCTTC. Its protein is CASSPEDSRAFYNEQFF.

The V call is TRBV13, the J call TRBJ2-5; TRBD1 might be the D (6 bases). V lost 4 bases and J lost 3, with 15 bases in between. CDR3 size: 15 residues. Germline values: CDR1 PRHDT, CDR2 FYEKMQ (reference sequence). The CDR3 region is CASSSPKRGKETQYF. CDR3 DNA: TGTGCCAGCAGCTCACCGAAGAGGGGGAAAGAGACCCAGTACTTC.

CDR3 sequence: CASSTTRDGSPLHF. CDR3 nucleotides: TGTGCCAGCAGTACAACCAGGGATGGTTCACCCCTCCACTTT. V usage is TRBV6-4 and J usage is TRBJ1-6, with D possibly TRBD1 on 5 matching bases. Germline V gene sequence: CDR1 MRHNA, CDR2 SNTAGT. V was shortened by 5 bases and J by 9 bases, with 14 bases between the two germline ends. The CDR3 contains 14 residues.

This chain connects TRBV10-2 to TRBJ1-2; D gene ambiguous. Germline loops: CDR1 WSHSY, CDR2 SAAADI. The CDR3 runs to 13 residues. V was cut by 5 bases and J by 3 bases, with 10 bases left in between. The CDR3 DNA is TGCGCCAGCAGTCAAACTGACTACTATGGCTACACCTTC. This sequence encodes CASSQTDYYGYTF.

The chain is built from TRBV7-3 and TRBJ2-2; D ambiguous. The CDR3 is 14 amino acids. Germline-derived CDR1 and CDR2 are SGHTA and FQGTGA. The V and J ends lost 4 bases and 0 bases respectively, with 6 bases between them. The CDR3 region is CASSWWPNTGELFF. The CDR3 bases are TGTGCCAGCAGCTGGTGGCCGAACACCGGGGAGCTGTTTTTT.

The CDR3 reads CASSLAEGQADYGYTF. Here the CDR3 DNA reads TGCGCCAGCAGCTTGGCCGAGGGACAGGCGGACTATGGCTACACCTTC. The chain combines TRBV5-1 with TRBJ1-2; 8 nucleotides align to TRBD1. Germline loops: CDR1 SGHRS, CDR2 YFSETQ. The junction had 7 bases not matched to a gene; V was cut back by 0 bases and J by 3 bases. The CDR3 is made up of 16 amino acids.

DNA for the CDR3: TGTGCCAGCAGTTTATGGGAACTGACGGTGCGGTCACCCCTCCACTTT. This translates into CASSLWELTVRSPLHF. The V gene is TRBV28, the J gene TRBJ1-6, with D uncertain. The CDR3 is made up of 16 amino acids. Between the trimmed V and J ends, which lost 0 bases and 10 bases, there was a span of 16 bases. CDR1 and CDR2 from the germline V gene are MDHEN and SYDVKM.

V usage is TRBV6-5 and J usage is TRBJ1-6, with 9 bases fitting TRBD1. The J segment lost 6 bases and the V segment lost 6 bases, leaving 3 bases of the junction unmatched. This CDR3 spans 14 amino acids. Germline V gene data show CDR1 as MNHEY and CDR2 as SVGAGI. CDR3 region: CASSTGGGNSPLHF. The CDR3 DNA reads TGTGCCAGCAGCACAGGGGGCGGTAATTCACCCCTCCACTTT.

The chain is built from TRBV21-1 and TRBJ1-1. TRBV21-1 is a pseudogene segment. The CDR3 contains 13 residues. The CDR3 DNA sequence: TGTGCCAGCTGGGGGGGGAAGGACACTGAAGCTTTCTTT. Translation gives CASWGGKDTEAFF.

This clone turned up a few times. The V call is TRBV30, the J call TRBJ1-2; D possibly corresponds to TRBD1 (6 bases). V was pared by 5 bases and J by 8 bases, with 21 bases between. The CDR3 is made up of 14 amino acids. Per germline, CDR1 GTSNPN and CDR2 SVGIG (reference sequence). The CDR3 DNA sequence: TGTGCCTGGGCCAAATACGGGACATCAGAGGGCTACACCTTC. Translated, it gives CAWAKYGTSEGYTF.

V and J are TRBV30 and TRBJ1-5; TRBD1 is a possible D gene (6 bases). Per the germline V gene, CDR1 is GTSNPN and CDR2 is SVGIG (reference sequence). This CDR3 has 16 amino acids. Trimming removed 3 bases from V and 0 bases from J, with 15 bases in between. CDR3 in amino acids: CAWSPPGHYSNQPQHF. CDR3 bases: TGTGCCTGGAGCCCCCCGGGACATTATAGCAATCAGCCCCAGCATTTT. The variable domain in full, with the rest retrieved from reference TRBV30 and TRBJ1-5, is SQTIHQWPATLVQPVGSPLSLECTVEGTSNPNLYWYRQAAGRGLQLLFYSVGIGQISSEVPQNLSASRPQDRQFILSSKKLLLSDSGFYLCAWSPPGHYSNQPQHFGDGTRLSIL.

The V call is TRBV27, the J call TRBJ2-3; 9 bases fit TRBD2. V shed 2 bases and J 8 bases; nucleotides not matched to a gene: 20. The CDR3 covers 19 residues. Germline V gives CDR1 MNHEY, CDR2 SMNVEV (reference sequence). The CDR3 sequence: CASSLTPLRVRGGQSTQYF. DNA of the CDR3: TGTGCCAGCAGTTTAACTCCTTTAAGGGTGCGGGGGGGCCAGTCTACGCAGTATTTT.

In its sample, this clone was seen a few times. CDR3 amino acids: CASSPRQQETQYF. CDR3 DNA sequence: TGTGCCAGCTCACCAAGACAGCAAGAGACCCAGTACTTC. The chain uses TRBV18 and TRBJ2-5, with TRBD1 as a possible D gene (5 bases). The CDR3 covers 13 residues. V lost 2 bases to trimming and J lost 2 bases, with 6 bases between them. The germline V gene encodes CDR1 KGHSH and CDR2 LQKENI.

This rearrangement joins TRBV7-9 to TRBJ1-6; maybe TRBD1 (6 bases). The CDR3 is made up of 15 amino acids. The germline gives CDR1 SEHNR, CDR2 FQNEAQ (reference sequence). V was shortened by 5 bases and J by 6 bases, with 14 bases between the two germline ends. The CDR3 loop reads CASSIPGETNSPLHF. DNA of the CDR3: TGTGCCAGCAGCATCCCAGGGGAGACTAATTCACCCCTCCACTTT.

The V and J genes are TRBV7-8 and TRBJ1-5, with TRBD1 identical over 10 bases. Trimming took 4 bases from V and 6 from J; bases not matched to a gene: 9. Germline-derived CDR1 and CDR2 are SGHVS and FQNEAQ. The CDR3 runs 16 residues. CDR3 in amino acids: CASSSQGQGMGQPQHF. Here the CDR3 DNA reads TGTGCCAGCAGCTCACAGGGACAGGGGATGGGTCAGCCCCAGCATTTT.

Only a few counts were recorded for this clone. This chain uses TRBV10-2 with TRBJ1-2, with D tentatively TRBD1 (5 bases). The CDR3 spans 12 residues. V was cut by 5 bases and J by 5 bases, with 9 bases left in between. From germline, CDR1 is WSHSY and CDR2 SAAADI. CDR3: CASSPQGYGYTF. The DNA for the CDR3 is TGCGCCAGCAGTCCCCAGGGTTATGGCTACACCTTC.